The rows below give T cell receptor beta chains drawn from one sample of a study of OX40 agonist ivuxolimab in advanced cancers. The data were produced by immunoSEQ multiplex PCR, yet TCRdb's version contains in-frame clones alone and is incomplete. The sample records more than 70,000 clones, roughly 80% being singletons. The sample in question was CD4+ or CD8+ T cells sorted from blood, obtained in a trial of the OX40 agonist ivuxolimab. The receptors shown here come from an adult with an advanced solid tumor such as melanoma, head and neck, liver or kidney cancer. Both conserved end residues are part of each CDR3. A D gene is named only where the DNA matches it firmly. Clone size is given for some rows only: seen once, a few or many times, or a class if the clone is expanded.

cdr3_nt | cdr3_aa | j_call | clone_size | d_call | v_call
TGTGCCAGCAGCGCGGGACAGGCGTGGTATGGCTACACCTTC | CASSAGQAWYGYTF | TRBJ1-2 | few | TRBD1 | TRBV7-2
TGTGCCAGCAGCTTACAGGCCCCAAACACTGAAGCTTTCTTT | CASSLQAPNTEAFF | TRBJ1-1 | . | . | TRBV7-9
TGTGCCAGCAGTTACGGCCGGGGAAGTCAAGAGACCCAGTACTTC | CASSYGRGSQETQYF | TRBJ2-5 | . | . | TRBV6-6
TGTGCCAGCAGTTCACGAGGGTTGGGGGCCCATCAGCCCCAGCATTTT | CASSSRGLGAHQPQHF | TRBJ1-5 | . | . | TRBV27
TGTGCCAGTAGTATTGGACTAGCGGGATGGAAGGTTGTCAATGAGCAGTTCTTC | CASSIGLAGWKVVNEQFF | TRBJ2-1 | . | TRBD2 | TRBV19
TGTGCCAGCAGCCACGGGGGAGTTGATACCTACGAGCAGTACTTC | CASSHGGVDTYEQYF | TRBJ2-7 | . | . | TRBV4-2
TGTGCCAGTAGTAAAGGGACTCTAGATACGCAGTATTTT | CASSKGTLDTQYF | TRBJ2-3 | . | . | TRBV19
TGTGCCAGCAGCCGGACAGGGGACGGGGAGCTGTTTTTT | CASSRTGDGELFF | TRBJ2-2 | . | TRBD1 | TRBV5-5
TGTGCCAGCAGCTTAACGGACGGGGTTGTAGCCGGGGAGCTGTTTTTT | CASSLTDGVVAGELFF | TRBJ2-2 | . | . | TRBV11-2
TGCGCCAGCAGCCCGGCGGGAGGAAGCTACAATGAGCAGTTCTTC | CASSPAGGSYNEQFF | TRBJ2-1 | . | TRBD2 | TRBV4-3
TGTGCCAGCCAGGATCGAGGGAGGACTGAAGCTTTCTTT | CASQDRGRTEAFF | TRBJ1-1 | . | . | TRBV2
TGTGCCAGCAGCTCCGGGACTAGCCTCTACGAGCAGTACTTC | CASSSGTSLYEQYF | TRBJ2-7 | . | TRBD2 | TRBV5-4
TGTGCCAGCAGCTTAGGGAACGGGCGCGAGCAGTACTTC | CASSLGNGREQYF | TRBJ2-7 | . | . | TRBV7-9
TGTGCCAGCAGCGGTCTGGGGGGTAACACCGGGGAGCTGTTTTTT | CASSGLGGNTGELFF | TRBJ2-2 | . | . | TRBV7-3
TGTGCCAGCAGCTTATTCAGGCTAGCGGACGCCTACGAGCAGTACTTC | CASSLFRLADAYEQYF | TRBJ2-7 | . | TRBD2 | TRBV7-2
TGTGCCAGCAGCTTGGGGGTCAGCAATCAGCCCCAGCATTTT | CASSLGVSNQPQHF | TRBJ1-5 | . | . | TRBV7-9
TGTGCTAGTGGTCCTAGAACCACCGGGGGTGGCTACACCTTC | CASGPRTTGGGYTF | TRBJ1-2 | once | . | TRBV12-5
TGTGCCAGCAGCACATCAGCAAACACTGAAGCTTTCTTT | CASSTSANTEAFF | TRBJ1-1 | . | . | TRBV7-2
TGTGCCAGCAGCTTGGGGGAAGGGAACACTGAAGCTTTCTTT | CASSLGEGNTEAFF | TRBJ1-1 | . | . | TRBV7-9
TGTGCCAGCAGTACGACAGGGAATGGGGGACTGTTTTTT | CASSTTGNGGLFF | TRBJ1-4 | . | TRBD1 | TRBV6-5
TGCGCCAGCAGCATCGCACTAGCCTGGGATACGCAGTATTTT | CASSIALAWDTQYF | TRBJ2-3 | . | . | TRBV5-1
TGTGCCAGCAGCTTTGCCGCGGGACTTATAGGCTATGGCTACACCTTC | CASSFAAGLIGYGYTF | TRBJ1-2 | . | . | TRBV7-9
TGTGCCAGTGGACTAGGGGGAATAGGAAACACCATATATTTT | CASGLGGIGNTIYF | TRBJ1-3 | few | . | TRBV19
TGTGCCTGGAGTATCATCTCTGGGGCCAACGTCCTGACTTTC | CAWSIISGANVLTF | TRBJ2-6 | . | . | TRBV30
TGTGCCAGTACCTTAACAGGGAAAGAGACCCAGTACTTC | CASTLTGKETQYF | TRBJ2-5 | . | . | TRBV19
TGTGCCAGCTCCAGTGAGAGCAATCAGCCCCAGCATTTT | CASSSESNQPQHF | TRBJ1-5 | . | . | TRBV18
TGCGCCAGCAGCTTAATCGGACGGGACGAGCAGTACTTC | CASSLIGRDEQYF | TRBJ2-7 | once | . | TRBV5-1
TGCGCCAGCAGCTTAACAGGGCCCAATGGCTACACCTTC | CASSLTGPNGYTF | TRBJ1-2 | . | . | TRBV5-1
TGTGCCAGCAGCCTGAGATGGACAGGGAGCTACGAGCAGTACTTC | CASSLRWTGSYEQYF | TRBJ2-7 | . | TRBD1 | TRBV7-8
TGTGCCAGCAGCCGGACGGTCTCAGCTAACTATGGCTACACCTTC | CASSRTVSANYGYTF | TRBJ1-2 | . | . | TRBV11-2
TGCAGCGTTGCGGCGGATAATCTGAACACTGAAGCTTTCTTT | CSVAADNLNTEAFF | TRBJ1-1 | . | . | TRBV29-1
TGTGCCAGCAGCCAAGACGGGAACACCGGGGAGCTGTTTTTT | CASSQDGNTGELFF | TRBJ2-2 | . | . | TRBV4-2
TGTGCCAGCAGCCAAGGTCTAGCGCAGTATTTT | CASSQGLAQYF | TRBJ2-3 | . | . | TRBV14
TGTGCCAGCAGTGAATCGGGACAGTTTTACTTC | CASSESGQFYF | TRBJ2-7 | . | TRBD1 | TRBV6-1
TGTGCCAGCAGCTTACAACTAGCGGAGACCGGGGAGCTGTTTTTT | CASSLQLAETGELFF | TRBJ2-2 | few | TRBD2 | TRBV7-9
TGTGCCAGCAGTGGGACTAGCGGGACCAGACACAATGAGCAGTTCTTC | CASSGTSGTRHNEQFF | TRBJ2-1 | . | TRBD2 | TRBV6-1
TGTGCCAGCAGCCGGGACAGAGGGACTGAAGCTTTCTTT | CASSRDRGTEAFF | TRBJ1-1 | . | TRBD1 | TRBV7-9
TGTGCCAGCAAGGCGACAGGGGGGAACCAGCCCCAGCATTTT | CASKATGGNQPQHF | TRBJ1-5 | once | TRBD1 | TRBV6-1
TGTGCCAGCAGCTTAGCCGGGGCCAACGTCCTGACTTTC | CASSLAGANVLTF | TRBJ2-6 | . | . | TRBV11-2
TGTGCCAGCAGTGAAACAGAGGCCGGCTACACCTTC | CASSETEAGYTF | TRBJ1-2 | once | . | TRBV2
TGCGCCAGCAGCCGCTGGGGCACTAATGAAAAACTGTTTTTT | CASSRWGTNEKLFF | TRBJ1-4 | . | . | TRBV5-1
TGCAGCGTTGGGACGACGGGACAGATGAACACTGAAGCTTTCTTT | CSVGTTGQMNTEAFF | TRBJ1-1 | . | TRBD1 | TRBV29-1
TGTGCCAGCAGCTCAACTAGCGGGAGCACAGATACGCAGTATTTT | CASSSTSGSTDTQYF | TRBJ2-3 | . | TRBD2 | TRBV6-4
TGCGCCAGCAGCGCCCGGACTAGCGGGAGGTCAAATGAGCAGTTCTTC | CASSARTSGRSNEQFF | TRBJ2-1 | . | TRBD2 | TRBV5-1
TGTGCCAGCAGTGATTCGGGACGAGATAATGAAAAACTGTTTTTT | CASSDSGRDNEKLFF | TRBJ1-4 | once | . | TRBV2
TGCGCCAGCAGCGTTAGTCCCTCTAGCACAGATACGCAGTATTTT | CASSVSPSSTDTQYF | TRBJ2-3 | . | . | TRBV5-1
TGTGCCAGCAGTTACAGCAGGGGATATCAGCCCCAGCATTTT | CASSYSRGYQPQHF | TRBJ1-5 | . | . | TRBV6-5
TGTGCCAGCAGCGTAGGGAGTGCCTCCTCCTACAATGAGCAGTTCTTC | CASSVGSASSYNEQFF | TRBJ2-1 | once | . | TRBV9
TGTGCCAGCAGCTTAGCCCTGACAGGGAACACTGAAGCTTTCTTT | CASSLALTGNTEAFF | TRBJ1-1 | . | . | TRBV7-9
TGTGCCAGCAGCTCTGGACTAGCGGGGGGATTTGAGACCCAGTACTTC | CASSSGLAGGFETQYF | TRBJ2-5 | . | TRBD2 | TRBV7-2
TGTGCCAGCAGCTTTGGGACAGGGAGCACTGAAGCTTTCTTT | CASSFGTGSTEAFF | TRBJ1-1 | . | TRBD1 | TRBV11-3